These T cell receptor beta chains were read from a single sample in a study of neoadjuvant anti-PD-1 for oral cavity cancer. The protocol was immunoSEQ multiplex PCR, while the TCRdb copy is restricted to in-frame clones and leaves out a portion. This table has approximately 20,000 clones, over 65% appearing once. The input for sequencing was PBMCs, taken before nivolumab (anti-PD-1) treatment. Receptors originate from a person between 40 and 79 years old with oral cavity squamous cell carcinoma. CDR3s include the opening cysteine and the closing phenylalanine or tryptophan. The order of the fields is J gene, D gene, clone size, V gene, CDR3 DNA, CDR3 protein. A D gene is named only where the DNA matches it firmly. Rows may omit the clone size; those that give it use once, few, many or a size class.

TRBJ2-7	TRBD1	-	TRBV7-9	TGTGCCAGCAGCTCGGGACAGAACGAGCAGTACTTC	CASSSGQNEQYF
TRBJ1-1	-	-	TRBV6-5	TGTGCCAGCAGTTACGTGGGTATTAACACTGAAGCTTTCTTT	CASSYVGINTEAFF
TRBJ2-3	-	-	TRBV5-1	TGCGCCAGCAGCTTGGGCCAGCGGCCAGATACGCAGTATTTT	CASSLGQRPDTQYF
TRBJ2-1	-	-	TRBV29-1	TGCAGCTCAGGGAGGACCCGCGATGAGCAGTTCTTC	CSSGRTRDEQFF
TRBJ2-3	-	few	TRBV6-1	TGTGCCAGCAGTGACCTTACCACTAGCACAGATACGCAGTATTTT	CASSDLTTSTDTQYF
TRBJ2-5	-	-	TRBV7-9	TGTGCCAGCAGCTTCAGCCAAGAGACCCAGTACTTC	CASSFSQETQYF
TRBJ2-5	-	-	TRBV11-3	TGTGCCAGCAGCTTAGGAGCGGGCTTACAAGAGACCCAGTACTTC	CASSLGAGLQETQYF
TRBJ1-2	-	-	TRBV29-1	TGCAGCGTTGAAGACCTAGGGGCTGTTGGCTACACCTTC	CSVEDLGAVGYTF
TRBJ2-1	TRBD1	-	TRBV5-6	TGTGCCAGCAGCTTGGTTTTCTGGACAGGGAACAATGAGCAGTTCTTC	CASSLVFWTGNNEQFF
TRBJ1-4	-	few	TRBV5-1	TGCGCCAGCAGCCAAAGGACGGGGCCATATAATGAAAAACTGTTTTTT	CASSQRTGPYNEKLFF
TRBJ2-5	-	once	TRBV10-3	TGTGCCATCAGTGACGTGGGGGAGCTCCAAGAGACCCAGTACTTC	CAISDVGELQETQYF
TRBJ1-5	-	few	TRBV19	TGTGCCAGTAGTAGCTTCGGGGGCAATCAGCCCCAGCATTTT	CASSSFGGNQPQHF
TRBJ1-1	-	-	TRBV30	TGTGCCCGACTAAGAGGGACTGAAGCTTTCTTT	CARLRGTEAFF
TRBJ2-7	TRBD1	-	TRBV28	TGTGCCAGCAGTCCGCACCGGGACAGGGGGGTCAAGCAGTACTTC	CASSPHRDRGVKQYF
TRBJ2-1	TRBD1	-	TRBV5-1	TGCGCCAGCAGCTCTGGGACAGGGGAACTGGATGAGCAGTTCTTC	CASSSGTGELDEQFF
TRBJ2-1	-	once	TRBV6-1	TGTGCCATCCGCCTTGAGGGCTCCAAATACGAGCAGTTCTTC	CAIRLEGSKYEQFF
TRBJ2-3	-	-	TRBV7-9	TGTGCCAGCAGCCTAAGACAGGAGGGAGATACGCAGTATTTT	CASSLRQEGDTQYF
TRBJ1-5	-	-	TRBV6-6	TGTGCCAGCACCACAGGGAGCAATCAGCCCCAGCATTTT	CASTTGSNQPQHF
TRBJ1-1	-	-	TRBV7-9	TGTGCCAGCAGCTTAGGGTCAGGGGACACTGAAGCTTTCTTT	CASSLGSGDTEAFF
TRBJ1-1	-	-	TRBV10-3	TGTGCCATCAGTGCGGGGGACGCTGAAGCTTTCTTT	CAISAGDAEAFF
TRBJ1-5	TRBD1	few	TRBV19	TGTGCCAGTGGGACAGGGGTACAACAGCCCCAGCATTTT	CASGTGVQQPQHF
TRBJ2-7	TRBD2	-	TRBV6-5	TGTGCCACCAGAGCCGGACTAGCCGTCGCCTACGAGCAGTACTTC	CATRAGLAVAYEQYF
TRBJ1-2	-	few	TRBV5-1	TGCGCCAGCAGCTTGCGGACCTCGGGCGTGGACTATGGCTACACCTTC	CASSLRTSGVDYGYTF
TRBJ1-1	-	-	TRBV6-5	TGTGCCAGCACCGCATCGGGGAACACTGAAGCTTTCTTT	CASTASGNTEAFF
TRBJ1-1	TRBD1	once	TRBV27	TGTGCCAGCATGGTGGACAGGACAAAGAACACTGAAGCTTTCTTT	CASMVDRTKNTEAFF
TRBJ2-5	TRBD2	-	TRBV7-9	TGTGCCAGCAGCCCCGAGGGGCGGGAGAAAGAGACCCAGTACTTC	CASSPEGREKETQYF
TRBJ2-2	TRBD2	-	TRBV6-6	TGTGCCAGCGGAACCAGCGGGGCCGGGGAGCTGTTTTTT	CASGTSGAGELFF